The sequence of this T cell receptor (beta chain) was determined in a study of T-cell memory formation after mild COVID-19. About the research overall: In these data, TCR clusters were largely donor specific. Regarding the study as a whole: Mainly in CM and EM were contracting CD4+ clones; CD8+ were in EMRA. From day 15 to 85, contracting clones were balanced between CD4 and CD8, whereas later expanders leaned toward CD4+.

From the 5' RACE reads, TCRdb called clonotypes with MiXCR, one entry per CDR3 protein. The data show 450,000 to 650,000 distinct CDR3 sequences, roughly 20% seen once. This CDR3 contains 12 residues. V lost 4 bases and J 3 bases, leaving 8 bases between the germline ends. Germline-derived CDR1 and CDR2 are SGHNT and YYREEE (reference sequence). This clonotype was recorded a few times. Antigen specificity is unknown. Sequenced input: PBMCs or a T cell subset sorted from them (not recorded which). The source of this sequence is an adult woman who had mild COVID-19 (a few samples of this study predate the infection). Cell type and time point are not known. The genes are TRBV5-4 and TRBJ2-7, with a tentative D call TRBD1 (5 bases). The CDR3, as DNA: TGTGCCAGCAGCCATGACAGCTACGAGCAGTACTTC. Protein: CASSHDSYEQYF.